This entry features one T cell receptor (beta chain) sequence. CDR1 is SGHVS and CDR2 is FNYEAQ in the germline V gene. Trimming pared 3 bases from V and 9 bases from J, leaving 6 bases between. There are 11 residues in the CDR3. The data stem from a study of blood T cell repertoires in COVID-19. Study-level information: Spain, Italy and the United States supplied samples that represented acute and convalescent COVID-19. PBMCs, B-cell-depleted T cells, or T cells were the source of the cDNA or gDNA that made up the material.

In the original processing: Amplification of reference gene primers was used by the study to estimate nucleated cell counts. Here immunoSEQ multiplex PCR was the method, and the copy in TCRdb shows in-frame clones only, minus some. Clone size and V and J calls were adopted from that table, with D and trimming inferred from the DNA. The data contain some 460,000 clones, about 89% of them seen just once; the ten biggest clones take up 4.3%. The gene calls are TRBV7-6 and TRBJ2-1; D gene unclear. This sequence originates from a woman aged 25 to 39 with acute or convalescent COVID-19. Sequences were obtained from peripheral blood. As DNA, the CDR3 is TGTGCCAGCAGCTTGAGTCCTGAGCAGTTCTTC. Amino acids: CASSLSPEQFF.